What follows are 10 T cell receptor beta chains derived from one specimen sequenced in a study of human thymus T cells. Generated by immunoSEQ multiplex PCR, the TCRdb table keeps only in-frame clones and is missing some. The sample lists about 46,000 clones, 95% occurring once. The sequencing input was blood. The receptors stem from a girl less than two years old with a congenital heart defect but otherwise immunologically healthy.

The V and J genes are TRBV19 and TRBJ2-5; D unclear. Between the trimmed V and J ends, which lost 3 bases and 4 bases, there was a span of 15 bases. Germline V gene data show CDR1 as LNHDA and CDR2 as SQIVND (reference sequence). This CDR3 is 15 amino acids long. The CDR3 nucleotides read TGTGCCAGTAGTATGGGAATGACACGAACAGAGACCCAGTACTTC. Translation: CASSMGMTRTETQYF. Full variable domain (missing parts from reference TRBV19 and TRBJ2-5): DGGITQSPKYLFRKEGQNVTLSCEQNLNHDAMYWYRQDPGQGLRLIYYSQIVNDFQKGDIAEGYSVSREKKESFPLTVTSAQKNPTAFYLCASSMGMTRTETQYFGPGTRLLVL.

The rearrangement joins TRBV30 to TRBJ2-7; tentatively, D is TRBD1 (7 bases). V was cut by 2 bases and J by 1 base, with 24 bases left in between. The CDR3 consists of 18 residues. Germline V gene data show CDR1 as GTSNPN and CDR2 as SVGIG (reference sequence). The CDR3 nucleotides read TGTGCCTGGAGTTATTCGGTCATCCAGGGGGGCTTTTCCTACGAGCAGTACTTC. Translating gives CAWSYSVIQGGFSYEQYF.

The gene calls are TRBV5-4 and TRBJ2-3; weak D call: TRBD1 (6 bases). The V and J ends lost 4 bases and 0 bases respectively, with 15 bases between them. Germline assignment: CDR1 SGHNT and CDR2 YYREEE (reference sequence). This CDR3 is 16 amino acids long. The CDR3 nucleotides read TGTGCCAGCAGCGTACGACTCGGACAGAGCACAGATACGCAGTATTTT. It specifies CASSVRLGQSTDTQYF.

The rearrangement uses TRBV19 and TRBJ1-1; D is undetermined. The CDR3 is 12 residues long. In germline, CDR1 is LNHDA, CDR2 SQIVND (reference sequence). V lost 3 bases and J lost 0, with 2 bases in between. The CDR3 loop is CASSMLNTEAFF. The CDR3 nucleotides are TGTGCCAGTAGTATGTTGAACACTGAAGCTTTCTTT.

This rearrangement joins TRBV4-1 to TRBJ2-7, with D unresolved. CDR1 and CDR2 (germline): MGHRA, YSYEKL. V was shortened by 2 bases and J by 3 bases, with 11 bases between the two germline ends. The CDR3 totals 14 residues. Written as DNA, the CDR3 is TGCGCCAGCAGCCAAACCACGGACGGCTACGAGCAGTACTTC. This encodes CASSQTTDGYEQYF.

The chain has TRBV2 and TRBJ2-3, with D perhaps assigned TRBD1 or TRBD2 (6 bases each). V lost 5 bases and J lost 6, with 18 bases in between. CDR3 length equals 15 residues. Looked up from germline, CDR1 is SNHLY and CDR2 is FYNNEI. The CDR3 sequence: CASSPRLGGRDTQYF. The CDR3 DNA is TGTGCCAGCAGTCCCCGGCTTGGGGGGCGGGATACGCAGTATTTT.

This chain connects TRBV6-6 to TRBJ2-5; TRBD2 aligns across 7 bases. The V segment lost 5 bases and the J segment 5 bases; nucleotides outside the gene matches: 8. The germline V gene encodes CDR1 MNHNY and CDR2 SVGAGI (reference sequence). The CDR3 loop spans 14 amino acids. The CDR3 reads CASSVSGFGETQYF. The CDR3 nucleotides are TGTGCCAGCAGTGTTAGCGGGTTCGGGGAGACCCAGTACTTC.

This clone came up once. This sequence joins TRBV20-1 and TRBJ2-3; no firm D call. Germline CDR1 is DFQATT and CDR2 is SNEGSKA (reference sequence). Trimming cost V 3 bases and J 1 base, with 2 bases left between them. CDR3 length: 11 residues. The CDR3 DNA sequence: TGCAGTGCTAGGGGCACAGATACGCAGTATTTT. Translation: CSARGTDTQYF.

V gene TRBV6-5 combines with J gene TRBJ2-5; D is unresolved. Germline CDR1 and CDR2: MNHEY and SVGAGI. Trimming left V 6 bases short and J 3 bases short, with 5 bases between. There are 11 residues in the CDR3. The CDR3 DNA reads TGTGCCAGCAGGAGAAAAGAGACCCAGTACTTC. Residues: CASRRKETQYF.

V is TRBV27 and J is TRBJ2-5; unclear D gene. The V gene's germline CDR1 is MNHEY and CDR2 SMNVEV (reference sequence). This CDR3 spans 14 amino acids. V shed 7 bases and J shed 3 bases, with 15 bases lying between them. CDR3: CASTSTLAKETQYF. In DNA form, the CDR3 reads TGTGCCAGCACCAGCACGTTGGCCAAAGAGACCCAGTACTTC.